Following are 28 T cell receptor beta chains from one sample sequenced in a study of human T cells and chemical hapten exposure. TCRdb fed the RACE reads into MiXCR, producing one record per CDR3 protein. The sample records some 200,000 distinct CDR3 sequences, 25% to 30% being singletons. Documented time point: pre-sensitization, week 0. The treatment: therapeutic diphenylcyclopropenone sensitization with weekly scalp DPC. Sequenced here: whole blood, sampled in connection with sensitization to the hapten diphenylcyclopropenone (DPC). These receptors all stem from a woman aged 25 to 39 with alopecia areata. Some clones in this sample may be carry-over from other donors' samples.

In DNA, the CDR3 is TGCAGCGTACTGACAGGAGCTAACTATGGCTACACCTTC. Translating it yields CSVLTGANYGYTF. This rearrangement joins TRBV29-1 to TRBJ1-2; possible D gene TRBD1, 6 bases. Trimming removed 6 bases at V and 0 bases at J, with 11 bases between. CDR1 is SQVTM, CDR2 ANQGSEA, per germline. This CDR3 is built from 13 residues.

This clonotype appeared a few times. V and J are TRBV2 and TRBJ2-3; D is undetermined. This CDR3 spans 13 amino acids. Germline-derived CDR1 and CDR2 are SNHLY and FYNNEI. Trimming took 6 bases from V and 0 from J, leaving 7 bases between them. The CDR3 reads CASRGESTDTQYF. The CDR3 coding sequence is TGTGCCAGCAGGGGCGAGAGCACAGATACGCAGTATTTT.

For the CDR3, the DNA is TGTGCCAGCAGCTTGCTGTTCGGCAATGAGCAGTTCTTC. Translation gives CASSLLFGNEQFF. The chain recombines TRBV5-5 with TRBJ2-1; D is ambiguous. Trimming pared 1 base from V and 6 bases from J, leaving 8 bases between. Germline V lookup: CDR1 SGHKS, CDR2 YYEKEE (reference sequence). The CDR3 contains 13 residues.

The chain has TRBV4-1 and TRBJ1-1, with 8 nucleotides matching TRBD1. Trimming cost V 1 base and J 6 bases; bases outside gene matches: 4. Germline CDR1 is MGHRA and CDR2 is YSYEKL. This CDR3 contains 14 residues. CDR3 region: CASSQGQGQAEAFF. The CDR3 nucleotides are TGCGCCAGCAGCCAAGGACAGGGGCAGGCTGAAGCTTTCTTT.

A few counts support this clonotype. This rearrangement joins TRBV11-2 to TRBJ2-7; 8 bases are shared with TRBD2. With 5 bases clipped from V and 7 bases from J, the junction kept 7 bases outside the gene matches. The CDR3 loop spans 13 amino acids. The germline CDR1 and CDR2 sequences are SGHAT and FQNNGV. The CDR3 DNA is TGTGCCAGCAGCCCGCGACTAGCGTATGAGCAGTACTTC. Protein: CASSPRLAYEQYF.

The V and J genes are TRBV9 and TRBJ1-3; 8 bases match TRBD1. The CDR3 consists of 17 residues. V was clipped by 3 bases and J by 0 bases; unmatched bases: 8. Germline assignment: CDR1 SGDLS and CDR2 YYNGEE. The CDR3 nucleotides read TGTGCCAGCAGCGCCGACAGGGGCCGGGGCTCTGGAAACACCATATATTTT. Its translation: CASSADRGRGSGNTIYF. Full variable domain (rest looked up from reference TRBV9 and TRBJ1-3): DSGVTQTPKHLITATGQRVTLRCSPRSGDLSVYWYQQSLDQGLQFLIQYYNGEERAKGNILERFSAQQFPDLHSELNLSSLELGDSALYFCASSADRGRGSGNTIYFGEGSWLTVV.

The sample holds a few counts of this clonotype. The chain uses TRBV25-1 and TRBJ1-5; no clear D. Germline V gives CDR1 MGHDK, CDR2 SYGVNS. There are 14 residues in the CDR3. The V end was cut by 1 base, the J end by 6 bases, with 10 bases between. The CDR3 coding sequence is TGTGCCAGCAGTGAATCTAGGGCAATTCAGCCCCAGCATTTT. As protein: CASSESRAIQPQHF. Using reference TRBV25-1 and TRBJ1-5 for the parts outside the CDR3, the full variable domain is EADIYQTPRYLVIGTGKKITLECSQTMGHDKMYWYQQDPGMELHLIHYSYGVNSTEKGDLSSESTVSRIRTEHFPLTLESARPSHTSQYLCASSESRAIQPQHFGDGTRLSIL.

The J gene is TRBJ2-4, the V gene TRBV12-3 or TRBV12-4, with 9 bases lining up with TRBD2. Germline trimming cut 3 bases from V and 11 bases from J; bases unmatched to any gene: 8. The CDR3 totals 14 residues. For the CDR3, the DNA is TGTGCCAGCAGTTTCGGGCTAGCGGGGTTCGTTCAGTACTTC. This sequence encodes CASSFGLAGFVQYF.

This chain uses TRBV6-2 or TRBV6-3 with TRBJ1-6, with 11 bases matching TRBD1. Germline CDR1 and CDR2: MNHEY and SVGEGT. J was trimmed by 9 bases and V by 8 bases; bases with no gene match: 0. This CDR3 has 12 residues. The CDR3 loop reads CASGTGGSPLHF. DNA for the CDR3: TGTGCCAGCGGGACAGGGGGTTCACCCCTCCACTTT.

The chain recombines TRBV27 with TRBJ1-5, with D uncertain. Trimming stripped 6 bases from V and 4 bases from J, with 10 bases between. CDR1 and CDR2 (germline): MNHEY, SMNVEV (reference sequence). The CDR3 is 13 amino acids. The DNA of the CDR3 is TGTGCCAGCAGGGTTGAAAAAAATCAGCCCCAGCATTTT. This sequence encodes CASRVEKNQPQHF.

The chain is built from TRBV30 and TRBJ1-5; TRBD1 matches 9 bases. The CDR3 has 13 residues. V dropped 6 bases and J dropped 7; count of bases not matched to a gene: 7. Germline lookup yields CDR1 GTSNPN and CDR2 SVGIG (reference sequence). CDR3 sequence reads: CACGTGLGQPQHF. The CDR3 coding sequence is TGTGCCTGCGGGACAGGGCTTGGACAGCCCCAGCATTTT.

This rearrangement joins TRBV29-1 to TRBJ1-4, with 10 positions matching TRBD1. CDR1 and CDR2 (germline): SQVTM, ANQGSEA. This CDR3 is built from 13 residues. V shed 4 bases, J shed 8 bases, and the junction held 4 bases outside the gene matches. The CDR3 loop reads CSVGTGGGEKLFF. CDR3 sequence (DNA): TGCAGCGTTGGGACAGGGGGGGGCGAAAAACTGTTTTTT.

This chain connects TRBV2 to TRBJ1-2; D gene ambiguous. This CDR3 contains 13 residues. The germline V gene has CDR1 SNHLY and CDR2 FYNNEI. Trimming took 6 bases from V and 4 from J, leaving 12 bases between them. CDR3 nucleotides: TGTGCCAGCAGAGCCCCAGAGAGCTATGGCTACACCTTC. Its protein product is CASRAPESYGYTF.

This clonotype was counted between two and nine times. V usage is TRBV4-2 and J usage is TRBJ2-2, with D maybe TRBD1 (5 bases). This CDR3 has 15 residues. The ends were cut back, 1 base at V and 2 bases at J, with 8 bases in the middle. The germline gives CDR1 LGHNA, CDR2 YNFKEQ. The CDR3 DNA reads as TGTGCCAGCAGCCAAGGGGGCGGTAACACCGGGGAGCTGTTTTTT. Residues: CASSQGGGNTGELFF.

This chain connects TRBV28 to TRBJ1-5; 7 bases map to TRBD1. The CDR3 is 14 residues long. J gave up 1 base and V 6 bases, and 3 bases lay outside the gene matches. Per the germline V gene, CDR1 is MDHEN and CDR2 is SYDVKM. The CDR3 nucleotides are TGTGCCAGCAGGTCAGGGGGAAGCAATCAGCCCCAGCATTTT. As protein: CASRSGGSNQPQHF.

This clonotype has ten or more counts. The chain carries TRBV15 and TRBJ2-1, with 9 bases that match TRBD2. The V gene end was trimmed by 0 bases and the J gene end by 5 bases; junction bases not matched to a gene: 8. Germline V gives CDR1 LNHNV, CDR2 YYDKDF (reference sequence). CDR3 size: 17 residues. CDR3 region: CATSREGGRARNNEQFF. The DNA for the CDR3 is TGTGCCACCAGCAGAGAAGGCGGGAGGGCCCGAAACAATGAGCAGTTCTTC.

In this sample, this clonotype turned up a few times. V is TRBV5-1 and J is TRBJ2-1; D is possibly TRBD1 or TRBD2 (5 bases each). The CDR3 is made up of 13 amino acids. V was shortened by 4 bases and J by 8 bases, with 13 bases between the two germline ends. Germline CDR1 is SGHRS and CDR2 is YFSETQ. The CDR3 protein is CASSRDPQDEQFF. CDR3 coding DNA: TGCGCCAGCAGCAGGGACCCCCAGGATGAGCAGTTCTTC.

The V gene is TRBV6-5, the J gene TRBJ1-5; D not resolved. V was pared by 0 bases and J by 6 bases, with 6 bases between. The CDR3 length is 13 residues. The germline V gene has CDR1 MNHEY and CDR2 SVGAGI. The CDR3 sequence is CASSYSRFQPQHF. The CDR3 DNA sequence: TGTGCCAGCAGTTACTCTAGGTTTCAGCCCCAGCATTTT.

This clonotype was counted only a few times. The chain has TRBV20-1 and TRBJ2-1, with a tentative D call TRBD2 (6 bases). The V gene lost 6 bases and the J gene lost 9 bases, with 12 bases spanning the gap. The germline V gene encodes CDR1 DFQATT and CDR2 SNEGSKA (reference sequence). The CDR3 has 11 residues. CDR3 bases: TGCAGTGCCCCCCAGGGAGGTGAGCAGTTCTTC. It codes for CSAPQGGEQFF.

This sequence joins TRBV4-2 and TRBJ1-1, with D hard to call. CDR3 length: 11 residues. Germline CDR1 is LGHNA and CDR2 is YNFKEQ. V shed 5 bases and J shed 5 bases, with 6 bases lying between them. The CDR3 spells CASSGDTEAFF. The CDR3 DNA follows: TGTGCCAGCAGCGGTGATACTGAAGCTTTCTTT.

In this sample, this clonotype turned up a few times. The CDR3 DNA is TGTGCCAGCAGACAAGAATTCGCGGGTTACACTGAAGCTTTCTTT. Translating it yields CASRQEFAGYTEAFF. The V gene is TRBV28, the J gene TRBJ1-1; no firm D call. Germline loops: CDR1 MDHEN, CDR2 SYDVKM. V lost 6 bases and J lost 3, with 17 bases in between. The CDR3 consists of 15 residues.

The J gene is TRBJ2-7, the V gene TRBV28; 8 bases are shared with TRBD2. V was clipped by 10 bases and J by 12 bases; unmatched bases: 17. The CDR3 extends over 13 amino acids. Germline V gene data show CDR1 as MDHEN and CDR2 as SYDVKM. Here the CDR3 DNA reads TGTGCCACATCGGCGGGAGGTATAGCGTACGGGTACTTC. It codes for CATSAGGIAYGYF.

In its sample, this clonotype was seen a few times. The chain carries TRBV7-2 and TRBJ1-5; D not resolved. Germline-derived CDR1 and CDR2 are SGHTA and FQGNSA. The CDR3 sequence is 13 residues long. The V end lost 5 bases, the J end lost 7 bases, and 12 bases lay between the germline ends. DNA for the CDR3: TGTGCCAGCAGCGCGTGGGGTAGCCAGCCCCAGCATTTT. Amino acids: CASSAWGSQPQHF.

A few counts support this clonotype. V is TRBV7-6 and J is TRBJ2-1; possible D gene TRBD2, 7 bases. V dropped 1 base and J dropped 2 bases, with 18 bases sitting between them. Germline lookup yields CDR1 SGHVS and CDR2 FNYEAQ. This CDR3 is 18 amino acids long. The CDR3: CASSLEEGGGLPYNEQFF. The CDR3 DNA reads TGTGCCAGCAGCTTAGAAGAGGGAGGGGGACTACCCTACAATGAGCAGTTCTTC. The full variable domain, completed using reference TRBV7-6 and TRBJ2-1, is GAGVSQSPRYKVTKRGQDVALRCDPISGHVSLYWYRQALGQGPEFLTYFNYEAQQDKSGLPNDRFSAERPEGSISTLTIQRTEQRDSAMYRCASSLEEGGGLPYNEQFFGPGTRLTVL.

This clonotype occurred a few times. The genes are TRBV20-1 and TRBJ1-1, with D hard to call. This CDR3 region has 13 residues. Trimming stripped 1 base from V and 3 bases from J, with 9 bases between. CDR1 is DFQATT and CDR2 is SNEGSKA in the germline V gene (reference sequence). CDR3 coding DNA: TGCAGTGCTAGAGTTGAAAGGTACACTGAAGCTTTCTTT. Amino acids: CSARVERYTEAFF.

This chain connects TRBV5-8 to TRBJ2-1; TRBD2 matches at 12 bases. Germline V gene sequence: CDR1 SGHTS, CDR2 YDEGEE. CDR3 length: 16 residues. With V trimmed by 3 bases and J by 9 bases, 10 bases remained unmatched. CDR3 loop: CASSSGLAGLDSEQFF. The DNA of the CDR3 is TGTGCCAGCAGCTCCGGACTAGCGGGACTGGACAGTGAGCAGTTCTTC.

This clonotype was seen only a few times. V gene TRBV3-1 combines with J gene TRBJ2-7; no firm D call. Trimming took off 2 bases at V and 7 bases at J, with 18 bases between the two ends. Germline values: CDR1 LGHDT, CDR2 YNNKEL (reference sequence). The CDR3 runs 15 residues. The CDR3 sequence: CASSQFQTTVGEQYF. CDR3 DNA sequence: TGTGCCAGCAGCCAATTCCAGACAACTGTGGGAGAGCAGTACTTC.

There are a few counts of this clonotype. The CDR3 protein is CASSLEPQRETNEQFF. The CDR3 nucleotides read TGTGCCAGCAGCCTAGAACCCCAGCGGGAGACTAATGAGCAGTTCTTC. The chain has TRBV3-1 and TRBJ2-1, with 8 positions matching TRBD2. The V gene end was trimmed by 4 bases and the J gene end by 7 bases; junction bases not matched to a gene: 12. Germline loops: CDR1 LGHDT, CDR2 YNNKEL (reference sequence). The CDR3 has 16 residues.